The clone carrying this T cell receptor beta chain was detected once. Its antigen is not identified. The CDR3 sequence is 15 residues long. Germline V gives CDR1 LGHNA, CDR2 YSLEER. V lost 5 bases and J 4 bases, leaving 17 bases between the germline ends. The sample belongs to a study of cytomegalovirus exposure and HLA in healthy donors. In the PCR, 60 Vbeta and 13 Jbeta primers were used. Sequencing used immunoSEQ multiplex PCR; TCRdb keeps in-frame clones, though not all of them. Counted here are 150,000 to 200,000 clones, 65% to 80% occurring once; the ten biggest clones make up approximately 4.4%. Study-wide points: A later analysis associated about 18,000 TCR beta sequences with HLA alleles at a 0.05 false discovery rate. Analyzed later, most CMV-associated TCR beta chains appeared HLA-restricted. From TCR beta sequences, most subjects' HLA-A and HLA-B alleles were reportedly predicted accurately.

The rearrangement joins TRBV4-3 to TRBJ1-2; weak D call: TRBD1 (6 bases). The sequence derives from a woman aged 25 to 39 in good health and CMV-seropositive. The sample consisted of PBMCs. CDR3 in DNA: TGCGCCAGCAGCGAACGCCCAGGGGACCTCTATGGCTACACCTTC. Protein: CASSERPGDLYGYTF.